A single sample gave rise to the 11 T cell receptor beta chains below, sequenced in a study of cytomegalovirus exposure and HLA in healthy donors. Primers for the PCR totalled 60 Vbeta and 13 Jbeta. Clones were read by immunoSEQ multiplex PCR, and TCRdb kept only the in-frame ones, dropping some. The sample gives about 130,000 clones, around four fifths of which show up once; 2.7% is in the top ten. The sample taken for sequencing was PBMCs. These receptors came from a boy aged 2 to 10 in good health and CMV-seronegative.

V and J are TRBV4-2 and TRBJ2-3, with TRBD2 as a possible D gene (5 bases). The CDR3 totals 15 residues. Trimming left V 1 base short and J 2 bases short, with 10 bases between. The germline gives CDR1 LGHNA, CDR2 YNFKEQ. The CDR3 DNA is TGTGCCAGCAGCCAAGGAAGGGAGTTCACAGATACGCAGTATTTT. This sequence encodes CASSQGREFTDTQYF.

The V call is TRBV2, the J call TRBJ2-2; no firm D call. The germline V gene has CDR1 SNHLY and CDR2 FYNNEI. The CDR3 length is 14 residues. V lost 5 bases and J lost 0, with 7 bases in between. The CDR3 region is CASSPLANTGELFF. For the CDR3, the DNA is TGTGCCAGCAGTCCTCTAGCGAACACCGGGGAGCTGTTTTTT. Supplemented by reference TRBV2 and TRBJ2-2, the full variable domain reads EPEVTQTPSHQVTQMGQEVILRCVPISNHLYFYWYRQILGQKVEFLVSFYNNEISEKSEIFDDQFSVERPDGSNFTLKIRSTKLEDSAMYFCASSPLANTGELFFGEGSRLTVL.

V is TRBV15 and J is TRBJ2-4; 10 bases match TRBD1. Germline V gives CDR1 LNHNV, CDR2 YYDKDF (reference sequence). After removal of 5 bases from V and 8 bases from J, the junction contained 15 bases not matched to a gene. CDR3 length equals 17 residues. The chain's CDR3 is CATSGDRGERNRDIQYF. The CDR3 DNA reads as TGTGCCACCAGCGGGGACAGGGGTGAACGCAACAGGGACATTCAGTACTTC. The full variable domain, in which reference TRBV15 and TRBJ2-4 provide the parts outside the CDR3, is DAMVIQNPRYQVTQFGKPVTLSCSQTLNHNVMYWYQQKSSQAPKLLFHYYDKDFNNEADTPDNFQSRRPNTSFCFLDIRSPGLGDTAMYLCATSGDRGERNRDIQYFGAGTRLSVL.

The chain couples TRBV7-9 to TRBJ1-1; 11 bases line up with TRBD1. The CDR3 has 16 residues. From germline, CDR1 is SEHNR and CDR2 FQNEAQ (reference sequence). Trimming removed 2 bases from V and 5 bases from J; junction bases left unmatched: 7. CDR3 amino acids: CASSLPRTGGATEAFF. The CDR3 nucleotides are TGTGCCAGCAGCTTACCCCGGACAGGGGGCGCGACTGAAGCTTTCTTT.

This sequence joins TRBV10-3 and TRBJ1-1; D unclear. Germline lookup yields CDR1 ENHRY and CDR2 SYGVKD. This CDR3 has 14 amino acids. The V end was cut by 0 bases, the J end by 3 bases, with 8 bases between. The CDR3 nucleotides read TGTGCCATCAGTGAGTCGGTCGGGGACACTGAAGCTTTCTTT. Amino acids: CAISESVGDTEAFF.

The chain joins TRBV7-9 to TRBJ2-7; TRBD2 is a possible D gene (5 bases). This CDR3 has 13 amino acids. CDR1 is SEHNR and CDR2 is FQNEAQ in the germline V gene (reference sequence). Trimming shortened V by 4 bases and J by 9 bases, and 16 bases separated the two germline ends. CDR3 bases: TGTGCCAGCAGCTCCGGGCTCCGGGGTGGGCAGTACTTC. Amino acids: CASSSGLRGGQYF.

The rearrangement joins TRBV4-3 to TRBJ2-3, with TRBD2 matching 10 bases. V dropped 4 bases and J dropped 11; count of bases not matched to a gene: 21. This CDR3 is 18 amino acids long. CDR1 and CDR2 from the germline V gene are LGHNA and YSLEER. CDR3 loop: CASSPDHRPGLANREQYF. The DNA of the CDR3 is TGCGCCAGCAGCCCAGACCACAGGCCGGGACTAGCGAATAGGGAGCAGTATTTT.

This clone was detected a few times. The rearrangement joins TRBV27 to TRBJ1-1; perhaps TRBD1 as D (6 bases). Trimming cost V 6 bases and J 1 base, with 12 bases left between them. Germline lookup yields CDR1 MNHEY and CDR2 SMNVEV (reference sequence). There are 14 residues in the CDR3. The CDR3 loop reads CASRQDRGNTEAFF. CDR3 sequence (DNA): TGTGCCAGCAGACAGGACAGAGGGAACACTGAAGCTTTCTTT.

CDR3 region: CASSGTAYGYTF. In DNA, the CDR3 is TGTGCCAGCAGTGGGACAGCCTATGGCTACACCTTC. The chain combines TRBV6-1 with TRBJ1-2, with D tentatively TRBD1 (6 bases). Germline assignment: CDR1 MNHNS and CDR2 SASEGT. The V end lost 4 bases, the J end lost 4 bases, and 7 bases lay between the germline ends. The CDR3 loop spans 12 amino acids.

The chain is built from TRBV10-3 and TRBJ2-3, with D perhaps matching TRBD1 (8 bases). CDR3 length: 17 amino acids. The V end was cut by 6 bases, the J end by 3 bases, with 22 bases between. From germline, CDR1 is ENHRY and CDR2 SYGVKD. CDR3: CAISPGQGWGGTDTQYF. The CDR3 DNA reads as TGTGCCATCAGCCCAGGACAGGGTTGGGGAGGGACAGATACGCAGTATTTT.

The chain employs TRBV6-5 and TRBJ2-1; tentative D call: TRBD1 (5 bases). The CDR3 sequence is 12 residues long. The V and J ends lost 2 bases and 9 bases respectively, with 8 bases between them. Germline V CDR1 and CDR2: MNHEY, SVGAGI. CDR3 coding DNA: TGTGCCAGCAGTTACAGGGGCGGTGAGCAGTTCTTC. It specifies CASSYRGGEQFF.